This T cell receptor (beta chain) was sequenced for a study of human T cells and chemical hapten exposure. TCRdb called the RACE reads again in MiXCR, with one record for every CDR3 protein. The data show 190,000 or so distinct CDR3 sequences, about 22% seen once. In germline, CDR1 is MNHEY, CDR2 SVGEGT. The CDR3 loop spans 15 amino acids. V gave up 3 bases and J gave up 3 bases; unmatched junction bases: 4. Described time point: patch test 3, about 24 weeks after DPC sensitization. Specified treatment: therapeutic diphenylcyclopropenone sensitization with weekly scalp DPC. The source material was whole blood, sampled in connection with sensitization to the hapten diphenylcyclopropenone (DPC). The sequence came from a woman aged 40 to 50 with alopecia areata. Some clones in this sample may be carry-over from other donors' samples. V usage is TRBV6-2 or TRBV6-3 and J usage is TRBJ2-1; TRBD1 matches at 8 bases. The CDR3 here is CASSYPGQDYNEQFF. The CDR3 DNA follows: TGTGCCAGCAGTTATCCGGGACAGGACTACAATGAGCAGTTCTTC.